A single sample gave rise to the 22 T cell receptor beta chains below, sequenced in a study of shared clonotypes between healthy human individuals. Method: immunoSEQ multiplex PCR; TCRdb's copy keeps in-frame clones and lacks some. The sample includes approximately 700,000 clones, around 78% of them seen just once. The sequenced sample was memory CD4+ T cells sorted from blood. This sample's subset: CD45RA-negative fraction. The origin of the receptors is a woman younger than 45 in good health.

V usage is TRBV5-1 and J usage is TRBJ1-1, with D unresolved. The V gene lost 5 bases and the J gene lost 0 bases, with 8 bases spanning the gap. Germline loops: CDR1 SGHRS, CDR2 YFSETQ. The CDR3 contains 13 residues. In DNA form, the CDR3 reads TGCGCCAGCAGGATAGAGGTGAACACTGAAGCTTTCTTT. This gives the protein CASRIEVNTEAFF.

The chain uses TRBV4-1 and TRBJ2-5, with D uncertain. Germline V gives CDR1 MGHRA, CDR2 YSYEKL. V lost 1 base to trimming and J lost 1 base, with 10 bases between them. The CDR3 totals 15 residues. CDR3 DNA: TGCGCCAGCAGCCAAGGGGTAGCACTCCAAGAGACCCAGTACTTC. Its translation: CASSQGVALQETQYF.

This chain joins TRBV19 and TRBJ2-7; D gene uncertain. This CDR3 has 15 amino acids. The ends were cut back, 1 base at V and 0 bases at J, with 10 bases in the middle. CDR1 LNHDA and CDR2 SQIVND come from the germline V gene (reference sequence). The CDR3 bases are TGTGCCAGTAGTATAGTGGCTAGAAGCTCCTACGAGCAGTACTTC. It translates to CASSIVARSSYEQYF. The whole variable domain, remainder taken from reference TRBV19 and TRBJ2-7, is DGGITQSPKYLFRKEGQNVTLSCEQNLNHDAMYWYRQDPGQGLRLIYYSQIVNDFQKGDIAEGYSVSREKKESFPLTVTSAQKNPTAFYLCASSIVARSSYEQYFGPGTRLTVT.

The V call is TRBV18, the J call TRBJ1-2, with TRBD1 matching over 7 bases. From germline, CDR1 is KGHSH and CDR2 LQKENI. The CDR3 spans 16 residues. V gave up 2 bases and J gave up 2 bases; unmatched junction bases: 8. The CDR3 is CASSPSQGEWNYGYTF. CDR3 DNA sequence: TGTGCCAGCTCACCAAGCCAGGGGGAGTGGAACTATGGCTACACCTTC.

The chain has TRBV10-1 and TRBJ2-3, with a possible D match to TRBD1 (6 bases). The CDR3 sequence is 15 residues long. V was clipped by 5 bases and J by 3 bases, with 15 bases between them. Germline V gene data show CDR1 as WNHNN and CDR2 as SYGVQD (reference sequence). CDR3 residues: CASSKDSRLTDTQYF. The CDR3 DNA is TGCGCCAGCAGTAAGGACAGCCGGCTAACAGATACGCAGTATTTT.

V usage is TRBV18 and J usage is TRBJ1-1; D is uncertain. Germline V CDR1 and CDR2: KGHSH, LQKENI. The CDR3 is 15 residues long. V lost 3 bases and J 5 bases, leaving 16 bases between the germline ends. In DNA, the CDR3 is TGTGCCAGCTCACCGGCGGTCGGAGCGGCGACTGAAGCTTTCTTT. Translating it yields CASSPAVGAATEAFF. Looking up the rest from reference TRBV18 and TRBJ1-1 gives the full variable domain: NAGVMQNPRHLVRRRGQEARLRCSPMKGHSHVYWYRQLPEEGLKFMVYLQKENIIDESGMPKERFSAEFPKEGPSILRIQQVVRGDSAAYFCASSPAVGAATEAFFGQGTRLTVV.

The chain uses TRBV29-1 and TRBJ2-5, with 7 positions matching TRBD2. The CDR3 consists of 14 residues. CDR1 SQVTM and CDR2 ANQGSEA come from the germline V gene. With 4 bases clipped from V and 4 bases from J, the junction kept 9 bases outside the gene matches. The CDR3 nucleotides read TGCAGCGTTGCAGGTGGGAGGGTGAGAGAGACCCAGTACTTC. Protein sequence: CSVAGGRVRETQYF.

DNA for the CDR3: TGTGCCAGCAGCGCCCTGGCAGCGTTGAACACCGGGGAGCTGTTTTTT. Protein: CASSALAALNTGELFF. The V gene is TRBV9, the J gene TRBJ2-2; D remains unclear. From germline, CDR1 is SGDLS and CDR2 YYNGEE. CDR3 size: 16 residues. Trimming pared 3 bases from V and 1 base from J, leaving 13 bases between.

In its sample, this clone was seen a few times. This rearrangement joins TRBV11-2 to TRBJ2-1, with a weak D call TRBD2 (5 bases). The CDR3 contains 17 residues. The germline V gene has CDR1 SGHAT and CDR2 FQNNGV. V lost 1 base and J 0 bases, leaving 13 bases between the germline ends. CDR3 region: CASSLGGPQSSYNEQFF. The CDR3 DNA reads TGTGCCAGCAGCTTAGGAGGGCCGCAGAGCTCCTACAATGAGCAGTTCTTC.

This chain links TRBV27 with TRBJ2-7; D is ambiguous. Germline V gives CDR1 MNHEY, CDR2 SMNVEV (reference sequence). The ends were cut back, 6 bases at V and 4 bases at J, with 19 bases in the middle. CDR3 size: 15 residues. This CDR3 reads CASRRADGYVYEQYF. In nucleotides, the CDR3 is TGTGCCAGCAGAAGGGCCGACGGGTACGTGTACGAGCAGTACTTC.

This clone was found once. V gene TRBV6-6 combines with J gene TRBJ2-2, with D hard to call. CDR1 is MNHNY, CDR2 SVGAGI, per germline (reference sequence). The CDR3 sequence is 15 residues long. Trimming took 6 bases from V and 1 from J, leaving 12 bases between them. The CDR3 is CASRRTAENTGELFF. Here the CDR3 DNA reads TGTGCCAGCAGAAGAACCGCGGAGAACACCGGGGAGCTGTTTTTT.

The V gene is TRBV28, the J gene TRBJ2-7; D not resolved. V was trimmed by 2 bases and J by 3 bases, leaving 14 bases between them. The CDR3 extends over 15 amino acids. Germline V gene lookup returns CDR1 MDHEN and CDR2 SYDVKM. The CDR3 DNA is TGTGCCAGCAGTTTAGCGTGGGGTAGTATCTACGAGCAGTACTTC. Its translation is CASSLAWGSIYEQYF. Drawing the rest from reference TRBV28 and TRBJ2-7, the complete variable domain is DVKVTQSSRYLVKRTGEKVFLECVQDMDHENMFWYRQDPGLGLRLIYFSYDVKMKEKGDIPEGYSVSREKKERFSLILESASTNQTSMYLCASSLAWGSIYEQYFGPGTRLTVT.

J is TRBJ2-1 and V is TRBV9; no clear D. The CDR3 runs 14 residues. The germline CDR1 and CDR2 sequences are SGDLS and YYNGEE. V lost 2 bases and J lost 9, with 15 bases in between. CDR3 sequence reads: CASSVDFARGEQFF. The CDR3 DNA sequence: TGTGCCAGCAGCGTCGACTTCGCCCGAGGTGAGCAGTTCTTC. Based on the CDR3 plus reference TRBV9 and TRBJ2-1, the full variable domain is DSGVTQTPKHLITATGQRVTLRCSPRSGDLSVYWYQQSLDQGLQFLIQYYNGEERAKGNILERFSAQQFPDLHSELNLSSLELGDSALYFCASSVDFARGEQFFGPGTRLTVL.

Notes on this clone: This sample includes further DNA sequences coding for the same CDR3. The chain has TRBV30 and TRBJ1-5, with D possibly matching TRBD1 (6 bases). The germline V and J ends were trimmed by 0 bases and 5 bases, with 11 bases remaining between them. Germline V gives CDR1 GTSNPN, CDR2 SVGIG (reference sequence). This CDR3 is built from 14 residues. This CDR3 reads CAWSVDGGDQPQHF. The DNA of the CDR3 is TGTGCCTGGAGTGTAGATGGGGGCGATCAGCCCCAGCATTTT.

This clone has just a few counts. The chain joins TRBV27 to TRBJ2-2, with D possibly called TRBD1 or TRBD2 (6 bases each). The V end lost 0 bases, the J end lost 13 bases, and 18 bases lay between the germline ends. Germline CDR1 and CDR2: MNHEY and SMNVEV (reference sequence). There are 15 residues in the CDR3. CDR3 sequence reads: CASSLSFRGRVSLFF. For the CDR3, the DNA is TGTGCCAGCAGTTTATCGTTTCGGGGGCGCGTTTCGCTGTTTTTT.

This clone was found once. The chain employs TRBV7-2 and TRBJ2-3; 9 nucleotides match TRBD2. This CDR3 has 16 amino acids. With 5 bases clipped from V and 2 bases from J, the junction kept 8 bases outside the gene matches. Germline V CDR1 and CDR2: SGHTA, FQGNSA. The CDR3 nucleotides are TGTGCCAGCAGCGTCGGGACTAGCTTTATCACAGATACGCAGTATTTT. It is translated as CASSVGTSFITDTQYF.

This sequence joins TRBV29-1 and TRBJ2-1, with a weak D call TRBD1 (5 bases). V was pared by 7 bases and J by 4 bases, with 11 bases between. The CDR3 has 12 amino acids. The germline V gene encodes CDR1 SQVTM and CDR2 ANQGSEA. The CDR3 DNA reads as TGCAGCGCCATGACAGATTACAATGAGCAGTTCTTC. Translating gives CSAMTDYNEQFF.

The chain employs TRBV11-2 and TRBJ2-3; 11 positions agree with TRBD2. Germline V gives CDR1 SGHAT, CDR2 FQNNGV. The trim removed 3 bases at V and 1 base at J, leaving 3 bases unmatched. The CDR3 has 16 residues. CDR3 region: CASSFTSGSGTDTQYF. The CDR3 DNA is TGTGCCAGCAGCTTTACTAGCGGGAGTGGCACAGATACGCAGTATTTT. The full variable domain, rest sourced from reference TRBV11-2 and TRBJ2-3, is EAGVAQSPRYKIIEKRQSVAFWCNPISGHATLYWYQQILGQGPKLLIQFQNNGVVDDSQLPKDRFSAERLKGVDSTLKIQPAKLEDSAVYLCASSFTSGSGTDTQYFGPGTRLTVL.

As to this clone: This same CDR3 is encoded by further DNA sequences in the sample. CDR3 sequence (DNA): TGCGCCAGCAGCTTGGAGGGGACAACTAACTATGGCTACACCTTC. Protein: CASSLEGTTNYGYTF. This chain joins TRBV5-1 and TRBJ1-2, with a possible D match to TRBD1 (6 bases). CDR3 size: 15 residues. The germline V gene encodes CDR1 SGHRS and CDR2 YFSETQ. Trimming took off 0 bases at V and 0 bases at J, with 9 bases between the two ends.

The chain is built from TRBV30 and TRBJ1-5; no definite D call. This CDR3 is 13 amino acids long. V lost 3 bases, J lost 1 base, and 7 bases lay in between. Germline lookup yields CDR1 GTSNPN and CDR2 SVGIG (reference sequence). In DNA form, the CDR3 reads TGTGCCTGGAGCCCTCGGAGCAATCAGCCCCAGCATTTT. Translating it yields CAWSPRSNQPQHF. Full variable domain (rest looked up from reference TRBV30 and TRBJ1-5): SQTIHQWPATLVQPVGSPLSLECTVEGTSNPNLYWYRQAAGRGLQLLFYSVGIGQISSEVPQNLSASRPQDRQFILSSKKLLLSDSGFYLCAWSPRSNQPQHFGDGTRLSIL.

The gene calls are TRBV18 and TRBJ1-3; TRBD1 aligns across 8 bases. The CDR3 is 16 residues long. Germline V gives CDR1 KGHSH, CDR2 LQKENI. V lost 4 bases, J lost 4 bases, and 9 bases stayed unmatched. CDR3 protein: CASSQTPRGLGNTIYF. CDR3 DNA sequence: TGTGCCAGCTCACAAACTCCCAGGGGGCTCGGAAACACCATATATTTT.

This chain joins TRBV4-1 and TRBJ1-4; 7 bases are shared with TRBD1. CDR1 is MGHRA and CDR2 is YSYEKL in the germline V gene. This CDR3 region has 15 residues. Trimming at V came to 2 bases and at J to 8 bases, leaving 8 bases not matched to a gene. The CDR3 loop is CASSQSGTVPEKLFF. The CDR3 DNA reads TGCGCCAGCAGCCAATCCGGGACAGTCCCCGAAAAACTGTTTTTT.